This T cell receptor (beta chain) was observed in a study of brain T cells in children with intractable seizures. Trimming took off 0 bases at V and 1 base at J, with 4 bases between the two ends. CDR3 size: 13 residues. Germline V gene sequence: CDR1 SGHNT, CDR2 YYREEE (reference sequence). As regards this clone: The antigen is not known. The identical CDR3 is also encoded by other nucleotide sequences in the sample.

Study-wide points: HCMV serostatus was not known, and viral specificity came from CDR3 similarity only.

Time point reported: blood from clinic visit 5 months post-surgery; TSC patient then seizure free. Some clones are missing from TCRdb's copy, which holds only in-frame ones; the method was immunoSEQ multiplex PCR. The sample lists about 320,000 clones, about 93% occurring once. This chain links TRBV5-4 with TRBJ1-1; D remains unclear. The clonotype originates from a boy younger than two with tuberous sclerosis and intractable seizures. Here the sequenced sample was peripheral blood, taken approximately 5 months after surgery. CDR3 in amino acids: CASSLGGNTEAFF. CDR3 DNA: TGTGCCAGCAGCTTGGGAGGGAACACTGAAGCTTTCTTT.